This T cell receptor beta chain was recovered during a study of shared clonotypes between healthy human individuals. Overall study context: Donors had three CD4 naive, three CD4 memory, two CD8 naive and one CD8 memory plate apiece. Whole-study results and caveats: Blood was the only sampled material, and tissue repertoires likely differ. Even with large depth, rarefaction showed that sorted-subset sequencing was incomplete.

Naive CD8 isolation took CD45RO-negative cells positively selected for CCR7 and excluded terminally differentiated effector memory CD45RA+ cells. HIV-negative, healthy adults without recent acute infections or vaccinations were the donors. This CDR3 is 13 amino acids long. The V and J ends lost 0 bases and 8 bases respectively, with 10 bases between them. Germline V gene lookup returns CDR1 MNHEY and CDR2 SVGAGI. Details on this clone: Its antigen remains unknown.

Profiling relied on immunoSEQ multiplex PCR, and the TCRdb table lists in-frame clones only, not all of them. The table includes about 2.1 million clones, over 85% detected once. This TCR came from a man in his late teens or twenties in good health. Some clones in this sample may be carry-over from other donors' samples. The chain links TRBV6-5 to TRBJ1-2; D is unresolved. Material for sequencing was naive CD8+ T cells from PBMCs. The CDR3 DNA follows: TGTGCCAGCAGTTACTCCCCCGGGTCCGGCTACACCTTC. Amino acid sequence: CASSYSPGSGYTF.